This T cell receptor beta chain was identified during a study of technical replicates of blood from a few donors. Data came from immunoSEQ multiplex PCR; TCRdb stores just in-frame clones and leaves some out. This table has about 60,000 clones, approximately 86% appearing once. Unmatched junction bases numbered 8, after V lost 6 bases and J lost 6 bases. CDR3 size: 14 residues. Germline CDR1 is MNHNY and CDR2 is SVGAGI (reference sequence). The sequence came from a human donor in good health. Some clones in this sample may be carry-over from other donors' samples. Sequencing used PBMCs. J is TRBJ1-5 and V is TRBV6-6; 7 bases align to TRBD1. The CDR3 DNA is TGTGCCAGCAGCGGGACAGTGGTCGGTCAGCCCCAGCATTTT. Translated: CASSGTVVGQPQHF.